This is a list of T cell receptor beta chains from one sample in a study of untreated major depressive disorder. Clones were sequenced by immunoSEQ multiplex PCR, and TCRdb holds only the in-frame ones, with some missing. This sample carries 23,000 or so clones, roughly nine tenths of them seen once, and the ten largest clones take 0.72%. The specimen was CD4+ T cells from PBMCs. These receptors were obtained from a woman aged 30 to 39 with major depressive disorder. CDR3s include the opening cysteine and the closing phenylalanine or tryptophan. D genes are given only for firm matches. Clone size is not always given. Where it is, it says once, few, many or a class for expanded clones.

cdr3_aa cdr3_nt clone_size j_call d_call v_call
CASSQGQGAFYGYTF TGCGCCAGCAGCCAAGGGCAGGGGGCTTTTTATGGCTACACCTTC - TRBJ1-2 TRBD1 TRBV4-1
CASSSLAGTDTQYF TGTGCCAGCTCATCACTAGCGGGCACAGATACGCAGTATTTT once TRBJ2-3 TRBD2 TRBV18
CASSVVAGGTDTQYF TGTGCCAGCAGCGTAGTGGCAGGGGGCACAGATACGCAGTATTTT - TRBJ2-3 - TRBV9
CAINPDALIAGVDNEQFF TGTGCCATCAACCCCGACGCTTTAATAGCGGGAGTGGACAATGAGCAGTTCTTC - TRBJ2-1 TRBD2 TRBV10-3
CASSLSGTGNTGELFF TGTGCCAGCAGCTTATCAGGGACAGGGAACACCGGGGAGCTGTTTTTT once TRBJ2-2 TRBD1 TRBV7-3
CASSEQRSGNTIYF TGTGCCAGCAGTGAACAACGGTCCGGAAACACCATATATTTT - TRBJ1-3 - TRBV6-1
CASRQSSSFYGYTF TGTGCCAGCAGGCAGAGTTCCTCCTTTTATGGCTACACCTTC - TRBJ1-2 - TRBV5-4
CASSDLGLAFRTDTQYF TGTGCCAGCAGTGATTTAGGACTAGCCTTCCGCACAGATACGCAGTATTTT - TRBJ2-3 TRBD2 TRBV2
CASSLASGDNEQFF TGTGCCAGCAGCTTAGCTAGCGGCGACAATGAGCAGTTCTTC - TRBJ2-1 - TRBV7-9
CSVLPDRSNYGYTF TGCAGCGTCCTTCCAGACAGGTCTAACTATGGCTACACCTTC few TRBJ1-2 - TRBV29-1
CASSPAGTGRETQYF TGTGCCAGCAGCCCAGCAGGGACAGGGAGAGAGACCCAGTACTTC - TRBJ2-5 TRBD1 TRBV7-2
CSVEEQTDDWLRPGYTF TGCAGCGTTGAAGAGCAGACGGATGACTGGCTTCGGCCTGGCTACACCTTC - TRBJ1-2 - TRBV29-1
CASSQDFFLAGEQFF TGCGCCAGCAGCCAAGACTTTTTCCTAGCTGGGGAGCAGTTCTTC - TRBJ2-1 - TRBV4-1
CASTRGWTEAFF TGTGCCAGCACCCGGGGGTGGACTGAAGCTTTCTTT - TRBJ1-1 - TRBV11-3
CASSFGLKQSSYNEQFF TGCGCCAGCAGCTTTGGCCTAAAACAGAGCTCCTACAATGAGCAGTTCTTC - TRBJ2-1 - TRBV5-1
CASSFPGSSGNTIYF TGTGCCAGCAGCTTCCCCGGGAGCTCTGGAAACACCATATATTTT few TRBJ1-3 - TRBV7-3
CASSAGEIAYEQYF TGTGCCAGCAGCGCGGGAGAAATCGCCTACGAGCAGTACTTC - TRBJ2-7 TRBD2 TRBV5-4
CSVFYGANTGELFF TGCAGCGTTTTTTACGGGGCGAACACCGGGGAGCTGTTTTTT - TRBJ2-2 - TRBV29-1
CASSLVRGPPSSYEQYF TGTGCCAGCAGCCTCGTTCGCGGTCCTCCGAGCTCCTACGAGCAGTACTTC - TRBJ2-7 - TRBV7-9
CASSLATGARTGELFF TGCGCCAGCAGCTTGGCCACAGGAGCCCGTACCGGGGAGCTGTTTTTT - TRBJ2-2 - TRBV5-1
CASSIPRTSVETQYF TGTGCCAGCAGCATCCCGCGGACTAGTGTAGAGACCCAGTACTTC - TRBJ2-5 TRBD2 TRBV28
CATSSGGAGGDTQYF TGTGCCACCAGCAGTGGGGGGGCAGGTGGAGATACGCAGTATTTT - TRBJ2-3 - TRBV15
CASSKGRGEAFF TGTGCCAGTAGTAAGGGCAGGGGAGAAGCTTTCTTT - TRBJ1-1 - TRBV19
CASRGRVTGAYGYTF TGTGCCAGTCGCGGACGGGTTACAGGGGCCTATGGCTACACCTTC - TRBJ1-2 TRBD1 TRBV19
CASSLRSGGALFNEQFF TGTGCCAGCAGTTTAAGAAGCGGGGGGGCATTATTCAATGAGCAGTTCTTC - TRBJ2-1 TRBD2 TRBV28
CASSRTSGSSYEQYF TGTGCCAGCAGTAGGACTAGCGGGAGCTCCTACGAGCAGTACTTC - TRBJ2-7 TRBD2 TRBV28
CASSQLDEQFF TGTGCCAGCAGCCAGCTGGACGAGCAGTTCTTC - TRBJ2-1 - TRBV7-9